The 27 T cell receptor beta chains listed next were all sequenced from one sample in a study of T cell repertoires in cytomegalovirus infection. One entry per CDR3 protein, called by TCRdb with MiXCR from the reads. The repertoire consists of around 250,000 distinct CDR3 sequences, with about 15% occurring once and the leading ten covering around half. Sequenced sample: CD8+ T cells from PBMCs. Receptor source: a human donor in good health (CMV status not recorded). Some clones in this sample may be carry-over from other donors' samples.

The chain couples TRBV2 to TRBJ2-1; 12 bases match TRBD2. Germline V gene lookup returns CDR1 SNHLY and CDR2 FYNNEI. The CDR3 loop spans 13 amino acids. Unmatched junction bases numbered 7, after V lost 9 bases and J lost 10 bases. The CDR3 loop is CASFGTSGPEQFF. The CDR3 DNA follows: TGTGCCAGTTTCGGGACTAGCGGGCCAGAGCAGTTCTTC.

The count of this clonotype is one. The chain links TRBV6-1 to TRBJ2-7; 11 nucleotides agree with TRBD2. Germline CDR1 MNHNS, CDR2 SASEGT. The CDR3 has 13 residues. J gave up 3 bases and V 8 bases, and 3 bases lay outside the gene matches. The CDR3: CASEGLADYEQYF. Written as DNA, the CDR3 is TGTGCCAGCGAGGGACTAGCGGACTACGAGCAGTACTTC.

This clonotype was found many times. V and J are TRBV7-2 and TRBJ2-3; 10 bases are shared with TRBD2. The ends lost 2 bases at V and 5 bases at J; junction bases unmatched: 10. CDR1 is SGHTA, CDR2 FQGNSA, per germline. The CDR3 sequence is 17 residues long. The CDR3 region is CASSLYASGGGGDTQYF. DNA of the CDR3: TGTGCCAGCAGCTTATACGCTAGCGGGGGTGGTGGAGATACGCAGTATTTT.

The sample holds many counts of this clonotype. The chain employs TRBV4-3 and TRBJ1-3; D is perhaps TRBD1 (6 bases). Trimming cost V 0 bases and J 7 bases, with 16 bases left between them. The germline V gene has CDR1 LGHNA and CDR2 YSLEER. The CDR3 is made up of 16 amino acids. DNA of the CDR3: TGCGCCAGCAGCCAAGATCTCACAGGGAATTGGAACACCATATATTTT. Translation gives CASSQDLTGNWNTIYF.

This clonotype occurred a few times. The V call is TRBV4-1, the J call TRBJ1-1; possibly TRBD1 for D (5 bases). The CDR3 has 14 amino acids. The V end was cut by 4 bases, the J end by 1 base, with 10 bases between. The germline CDR1 and CDR2 sequences are MGHRA and YSYEKL. CDR3 residues: CASSPPGANTEAFF. The DNA for the CDR3 is TGCGCCAGCAGCCCCCCCGGGGCGAACACTGAAGCTTTCTTT.

V is TRBV19 and J is TRBJ2-3; TRBD1 or TRBD2 may be the D gene (5 bases each). V lost 6 bases and J 0 bases, leaving 16 bases between the germline ends. Germline V CDR1 and CDR2: LNHDA, SQIVND (reference sequence). This CDR3 region has 16 residues. CDR3: CASSFRGPPSTDTQYF. In DNA form, the CDR3 reads TGTGCCAGTAGCTTCCGGGGACCCCCGAGCACAGATACGCAGTATTTT.

The chain carries TRBV29-1 and TRBJ1-3; TRBD1 is a possible D gene (6 bases). Trimming shortened V by 4 bases and J by 4 bases, and 11 bases separated the two germline ends. CDR1 is SQVTM, CDR2 ANQGSEA, per germline. The CDR3 is 13 residues long. The CDR3 sequence: CSVVGGLGNTIYF. As DNA, the CDR3 is TGCAGCGTTGTAGGGGGGCTCGGAAACACCATATATTTT.

In its sample, this clonotype was seen many times. The rearrangement joins TRBV11-2 to TRBJ2-2; D possibly matches TRBD1 or TRBD2 (5 bases each). CDR1 SGHAT and CDR2 FQNNGV come from the germline V gene. CDR3 length equals 17 residues. V dropped 5 bases and J dropped 1 base, with 17 bases sitting between them. The DNA of the CDR3 is TGTGCCAGCAGCGGCCCCCGGTGGGACCTGAACACCGGGGAGCTGTTTTTT. As protein: CASSGPRWDLNTGELFF. Using reference TRBV11-2 and TRBJ2-2 for the parts outside the CDR3, the full variable domain is EAGVAQSPRYKIIEKRQSVAFWCNPISGHATLYWYQQILGQGPKLLIQFQNNGVVDDSQLPKDRFSAERLKGVDSTLKIQPAKLEDSAVYLCASSGPRWDLNTGELFFGEGSRLTVL.

The rearrangement links TRBV7-9 to TRBJ2-7; D gene unclear. Germline values: CDR1 SEHNR, CDR2 FQNEAQ (reference sequence). The CDR3 totals 16 residues. V was pared by 2 bases and J by 4 bases, with 18 bases between. In DNA form, the CDR3 reads TGTGCCAGCAGCTTATCAGGATTCCCGATACAGTACGAGCAGTACTTC. Protein: CASSLSGFPIQYEQYF.

For the CDR3, the DNA is TGTGCCAGCACCCCCGTGGGCTCTGGAAACACCATATATTTT. Translated, it gives CASTPVGSGNTIYF. This sequence joins TRBV7-9 and TRBJ1-3; D is ambiguous. The CDR3 runs to 14 residues. The V and J ends lost 7 bases and 0 bases respectively, with 10 bases between them. Per the germline V gene, CDR1 is SEHNR and CDR2 is FQNEAQ (reference sequence). Looking up the rest from reference TRBV7-9 and TRBJ1-3 gives the full variable domain: DTGVSQNPRHKITKRGQNVTFRCDPISEHNRLYWYRQTLGQGPEFLTYFQNEAQLEKSRLLSDRFSAERPKGSFSTLEIQRTEQGDSAMYLCASTPVGSGNTIYFGEGSWLTVV.

This clonotype was observed at least ten times. Here the CDR3 DNA reads TGTGCCAGCAGTGAGGGGACAGGGCTCTATGGCTACACCTTC. It encodes CASSEGTGLYGYTF. This chain joins TRBV6-1 and TRBJ1-2; 9 bases map to TRBD1. V lost 3 bases to trimming and J lost 4 bases; unmatched junction nucleotides: 3. The germline V gene has CDR1 MNHNS and CDR2 SASEGT. CDR3 length equals 14 residues.

The chain carries TRBV7-9 and TRBJ1-5; the match to TRBD1 covers 8 bases. The CDR3 is 15 residues long. CDR1 and CDR2 (germline): SEHNR, FQNEAQ (reference sequence). Trimming took 5 bases from V and 5 from J; bases not matched to a gene: 8. The CDR3, as DNA: TGTGCCAGCAGCCGGACAGGGTCTCGGGATCAGCCCCAGCATTTT. Its translation is CASSRTGSRDQPQHF.

This clonotype was seen repeatedly, ten times or more. The rearrangement uses TRBV28 and TRBJ2-7; D uncertain. Trimming pared 5 bases from V and 3 bases from J, leaving 11 bases between. This CDR3 is 13 amino acids long. Per the germline V gene, CDR1 is MDHEN and CDR2 is SYDVKM. Written as DNA, the CDR3 is TGTGCCAGCAGTCTCCTGGACGACTACGAGCAGTACTTC. It yields the protein CASSLLDDYEQYF.

The chain links TRBV12-3 or TRBV12-4 to TRBJ2-1, with a tentative D call TRBD2 (6 bases). V was pared by 3 bases and J by 10 bases, with 16 bases between. CDR3 length equals 14 residues. In nucleotides, the CDR3 is TGTGCCAGCAGTTTTGGCACTAGCCGGGGGGAGCAGTTCTTC. Amino acids: CASSFGTSRGEQFF.

The CDR3 bases are TGCAGCGTGACCCAGGCAATTAATGAAAAACTGTTTTTT. This gives the protein CSVTQAINEKLFF. V gene TRBV29-1 combines with J gene TRBJ1-4, with D unclear. The CDR3 length is 13 residues. Trimming cost V 6 bases and J 4 bases, with 12 bases left between them. Germline V gene data show CDR1 as SQVTM and CDR2 as ANQGSEA.

This clonotype appeared a few times. The chain couples TRBV28 to TRBJ2-4; 9 bases line up with TRBD1. J gave up 7 bases and V 6 bases, and 10 bases lay outside the gene matches. This CDR3 comprises 15 residues. Germline lookup yields CDR1 MDHEN and CDR2 SYDVKM. The CDR3: CASRDYRGLVNIQYF. CDR3 coding DNA: TGTGCCAGCAGGGATTACAGGGGGCTCGTGAACATTCAGTACTTC.

This clonotype was seen repeatedly, ten times or more. V is TRBV6-6 and J is TRBJ2-2; TRBD2 might be the D (5 bases). This CDR3 is built from 18 residues. V lost 0 bases to trimming and J lost 0 bases, with 14 bases between them. Germline V gene lookup returns CDR1 MNHNY and CDR2 SVGAGI (reference sequence). The CDR3 DNA is TGTGCCAGCAGTTACTCCATATCTCCGGGAACGAACACCGGGGAGCTGTTTTTT. The encoded protein is CASSYSISPGTNTGELFF.

The gene calls are TRBV5-6 and TRBJ2-3; no firm D call. This CDR3 has 16 residues. CDR1 SGHDT and CDR2 YYEEEE come from the germline V gene. The V gene lost 0 bases and the J gene lost 2 bases, with 13 bases spanning the gap. CDR3 sequence reads: CASSLDGQETTDTQYF. CDR3 DNA: TGTGCCAGCAGCTTGGATGGTCAGGAAACCACAGATACGCAGTATTTT.

Comment on this clonotype: One base away lies a much larger clone, so this may be a sequencing read error. The rearrangement uses TRBV4-1 and TRBJ2-3; the D gene is possibly TRBD1 (6 bases). The germline CDR1 and CDR2 sequences are MGHRA and YSYEKL. This CDR3 has 11 amino acids. The CDR3 DNA follows: TGTGCCAGCAGCCAACAGGGTACGCAGTATTTT. It is translated as CASSQQGTQYF.

This clonotype was seen more than once but under ten times. The V gene is TRBV27, the J gene TRBJ1-2; D gene uncertain. CDR3 length: 13 residues. V was pared by 2 bases and J by 9 bases, with 13 bases between. CDR1 MNHEY and CDR2 SMNVEV come from the germline V gene (reference sequence). The chain's CDR3 is CASSLAGSLSYTF. The CDR3 DNA is TGTGCCAGCAGTTTAGCGGGGTCGCTTAGCTACACCTTC.

Comments on this clonotype: At one boundary the junction diverges from the germline segment, which might be a read error. This chain links TRBV7-8 with TRBJ2-7; 9 bases line up with TRBD2. This CDR3 is built from 15 residues. The germline CDR1 and CDR2 sequences are SGHVS and FQNEAQ. CDR3 nucleotides: TGTACCAGCAGCTTAGCGGCGGGGGGGCCCTACGAGCAGTACTTC. Protein: CTSSLAAGGPYEQYF.

This clonotype was counted at least ten times. The chain combines TRBV7-8 with TRBJ2-1; D may be TRBD1 (6 bases). The CDR3 totals 16 residues. The ends were cut back, 1 base at V and 7 bases at J, with 17 bases in the middle. From germline, CDR1 is SGHVS and CDR2 FQNEAQ. The CDR3 DNA reads as TGTGCCAGCAGCTTAGAGGCGGTCACAGGGTTGAATGAGCAGTTCTTC. Translating gives CASSLEAVTGLNEQFF.

This chain joins TRBV6-5 and TRBJ1-1, with D possibly TRBD1 on 6 matching bases. Trimming removed 6 bases at V and 1 base at J, with 18 bases between. The V gene's germline CDR1 is MNHEY and CDR2 SVGAGI. The CDR3 totals 16 residues. The CDR3 DNA reads as TGTGCCAGCAGGTTATCAGGGGAGTCGGCGAACACTGAAGCTTTCTTT. It codes for CASRLSGESANTEAFF.

This clonotype occurred once. The gene calls are TRBV11-2 and TRBJ2-7, with 7 positions matching TRBD1. The length of the CDR3 is 14 residues. With 5 bases clipped from V and 6 bases from J, the junction kept 10 bases outside the gene matches. Germline CDR1 reads SGHAT; CDR2 reads FQNNGV. The CDR3 loop reads CASSERDSPAEQYF. The CDR3 DNA is TGTGCCAGCAGCGAAAGGGACAGCCCTGCCGAGCAGTACTTC.

This clonotype was picked up many times. The J gene is TRBJ2-7, the V gene TRBV7-2; D is perhaps TRBD2 (5 bases). The CDR3 covers 13 residues. CDR1 and CDR2 from the germline V gene are SGHTA and FQGNSA. The germline V and J ends were trimmed by 4 bases and 3 bases, with 10 bases remaining between them. The CDR3 loop is CASSSGRDYEQYF. CDR3 bases: TGTGCCAGCAGCTCCGGACGGGACTACGAGCAGTACTTC.

This clonotype was recorded a few times. The gene calls are TRBV6-4 and TRBJ2-1; 10 bases are shared with TRBD1. CDR1 is MRHNA, CDR2 SNTAGT, per germline. V lost 6 bases to trimming and J lost 8 bases; unmatched junction nucleotides: 13. The CDR3 sequence is 16 residues long. CDR3 region: CASSHASGTGDDEQFF. Written as DNA, the CDR3 is TGTGCCAGCAGCCATGCCTCCGGGACAGGGGACGATGAGCAGTTCTTC.

This clonotype has a count of ten or more. In DNA form, the CDR3 reads TGTGCCAGCAGTCCAGCCTCGACAGGGGCTCCGGTCACTGAAGCTTTCTTT. Translated: CASSPASTGAPVTEAFF. The chain carries TRBV27 and TRBJ1-1; 8 bases are shared with TRBD1. Germline CDR1 is MNHEY and CDR2 is SMNVEV (reference sequence). The trim removed 5 bases at V and 4 bases at J, leaving 15 bases unmatched. The CDR3 is 17 residues long.